The TCR beta chain described here comes from a study of blood T cell repertoires in COVID-19. This table comes from immunoSEQ multiplex PCR, and its TCRdb copy is limited to in-frame clones, with some not included. The table lists roughly 240,000 clones, around 90% of them singletons. V lost 5 bases to trimming and J lost 4 bases, with 8 bases between them. Germline values: CDR1 LGHDT, CDR2 YNNKEL (reference sequence). The CDR3 runs 12 residues. The material sequenced was PBMCs or T cells enriched from blood (not recorded which). The source is a middle-aged man who had been exposed to COVID-19. The V gene is TRBV3-1 (or the pseudogene TRBV3-2), the J gene TRBJ1-1; tentative D call: TRBD1 (5 bases). The CDR3 reads CASSRRGTEAFF. Written as DNA, the CDR3 is TGTGCCAGCAGCAGGAGGGGCACTGAAGCTTTCTTT.